This T cell receptor (beta chain) was identified during a study of blood T cell repertoires in COVID-19. Across the study: Acute-phase and convalescent COVID-19 samples originated in the United States, Italy and Spain. Sample material is recorded as cDNA or gDNA derived from T cells, B-cell-depleted T cells, or PBMCs.

Germline CDR1 is SGHRS and CDR2 is YFSETQ. V was pared by 4 bases and J by 1 base, with 12 bases between. The length of the CDR3 is 15 residues. This clone appeared once. Original processing notes: Scientists estimated how many nucleated cells there were by amplifying reference gene primers. Generated by immunoSEQ multiplex PCR, the TCRdb table keeps only in-frame clones and is missing some. For V, J and clone size, that table is used; D and trimming come from the DNA. The repertoire has about 250,000 clones, about 83% of them found once; the top ten carry under 4.5%. The sequenced sample consisted of peripheral blood. The chain links TRBV5-1 to TRBJ2-1, with D perhaps matching TRBD2 (6 bases). This receptor was obtained from a man in his forties or fifties with acute or convalescent COVID-19. The CDR3 DNA sequence: TGCGCCAGCAGCCCCGGGAGTACGTCCTACAATGAGCAGTTCTTC. The encoded protein is CASSPGSTSYNEQFF.